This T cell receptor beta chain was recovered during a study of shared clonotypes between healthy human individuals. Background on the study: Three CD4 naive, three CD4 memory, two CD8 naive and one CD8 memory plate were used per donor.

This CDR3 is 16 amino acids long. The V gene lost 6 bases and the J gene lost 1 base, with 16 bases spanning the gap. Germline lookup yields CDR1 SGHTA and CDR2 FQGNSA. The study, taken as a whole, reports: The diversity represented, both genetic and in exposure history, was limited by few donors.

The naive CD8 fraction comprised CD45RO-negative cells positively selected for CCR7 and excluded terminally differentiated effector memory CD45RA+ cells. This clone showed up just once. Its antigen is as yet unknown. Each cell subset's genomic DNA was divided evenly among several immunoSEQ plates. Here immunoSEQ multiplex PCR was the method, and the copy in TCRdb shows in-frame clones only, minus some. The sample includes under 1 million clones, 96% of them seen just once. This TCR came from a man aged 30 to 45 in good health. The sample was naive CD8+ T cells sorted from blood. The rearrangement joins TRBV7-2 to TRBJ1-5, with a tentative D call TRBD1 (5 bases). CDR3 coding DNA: TGTGCCAGCAGGGTACCCAGCGCAGGGAGCAATCAGCCCCAGCATTTT. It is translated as CASRVPSAGSNQPQHF.